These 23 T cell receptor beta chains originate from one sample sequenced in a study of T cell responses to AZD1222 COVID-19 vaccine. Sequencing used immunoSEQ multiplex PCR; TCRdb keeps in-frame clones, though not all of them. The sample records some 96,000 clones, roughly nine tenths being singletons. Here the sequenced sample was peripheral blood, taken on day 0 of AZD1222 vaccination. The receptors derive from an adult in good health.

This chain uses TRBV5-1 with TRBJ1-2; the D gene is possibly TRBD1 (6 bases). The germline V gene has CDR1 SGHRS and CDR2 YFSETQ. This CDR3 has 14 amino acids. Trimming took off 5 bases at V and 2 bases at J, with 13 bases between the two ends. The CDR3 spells CASSFGGENYGYTF. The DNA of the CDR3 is TGCGCCAGCAGTTTTGGGGGCGAAAACTATGGCTACACCTTC.

CDR3 in amino acids: CASSRGRGFYNEQFF. The CDR3 nucleotides read TGTGCCAGTAGTAGGGGGAGAGGGTTTTACAATGAGCAGTTCTTC. The chain has TRBV19 and TRBJ2-1; D may correspond to TRBD1 or TRBD2 (5 bases each). Germline V gives CDR1 LNHDA, CDR2 SQIVND (reference sequence). The CDR3 is 15 residues long. The V gene lost 4 bases and the J gene lost 4 bases, with 14 bases spanning the gap. The entire variable domain, with the rest obtained from reference TRBV19 and TRBJ2-1, is as follows: DGGITQSPKYLFRKEGQNVTLSCEQNLNHDAMYWYRQDPGQGLRLIYYSQIVNDFQKGDIAEGYSVSREKKESFPLTVTSAQKNPTAFYLCASSRGRGFYNEQFFGPGTRLTVL.

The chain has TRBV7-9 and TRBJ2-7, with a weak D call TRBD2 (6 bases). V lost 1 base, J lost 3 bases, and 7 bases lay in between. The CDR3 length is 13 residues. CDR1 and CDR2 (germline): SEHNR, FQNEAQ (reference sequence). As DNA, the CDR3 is TGTGCCAGCAGCTTAGGAGCGGGCTACGAGCAGTACTTC. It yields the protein CASSLGAGYEQYF.

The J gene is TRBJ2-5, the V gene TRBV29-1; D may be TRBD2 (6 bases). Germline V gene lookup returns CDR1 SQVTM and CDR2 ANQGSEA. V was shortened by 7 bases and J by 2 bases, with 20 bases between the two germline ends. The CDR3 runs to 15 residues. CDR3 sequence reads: CSGGAWGRAQETQYF. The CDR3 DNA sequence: TGCAGCGGCGGGGCTTGGGGCCGAGCACAAGAGACCCAGTACTTC.

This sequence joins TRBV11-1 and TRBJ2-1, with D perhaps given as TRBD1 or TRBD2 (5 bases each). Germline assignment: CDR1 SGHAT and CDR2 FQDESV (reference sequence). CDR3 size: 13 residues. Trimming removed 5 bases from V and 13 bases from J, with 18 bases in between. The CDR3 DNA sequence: TGTGCCAGCAGCCGATCCGGACCGGGACCCCAGTTCTTC. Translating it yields CASSRSGPGPQFF.

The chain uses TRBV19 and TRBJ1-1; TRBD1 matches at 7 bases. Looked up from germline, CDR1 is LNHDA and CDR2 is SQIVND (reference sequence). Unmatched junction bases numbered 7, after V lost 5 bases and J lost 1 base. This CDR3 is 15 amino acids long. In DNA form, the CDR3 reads TGTGCCAGTAGTGCGACCGGACAGGAGAACACTGAAGCTTTCTTT. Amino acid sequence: CASSATGQENTEAFF.

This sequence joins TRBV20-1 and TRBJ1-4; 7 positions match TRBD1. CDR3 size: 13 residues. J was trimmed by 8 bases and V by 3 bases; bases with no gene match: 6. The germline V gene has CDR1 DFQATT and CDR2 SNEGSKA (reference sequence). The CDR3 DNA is TGCAGTGCTAGTAGGGGGCGGGGAGAAAAACTGTTTTTT. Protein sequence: CSASRGRGEKLFF.

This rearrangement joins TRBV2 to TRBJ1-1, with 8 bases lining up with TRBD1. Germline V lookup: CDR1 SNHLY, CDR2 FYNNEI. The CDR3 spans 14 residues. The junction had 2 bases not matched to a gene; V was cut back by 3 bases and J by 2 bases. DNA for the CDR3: TGTGCCAGCAGTGAGACAGGGGAAAACACTGAAGCTTTCTTT. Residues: CASSETGENTEAFF.

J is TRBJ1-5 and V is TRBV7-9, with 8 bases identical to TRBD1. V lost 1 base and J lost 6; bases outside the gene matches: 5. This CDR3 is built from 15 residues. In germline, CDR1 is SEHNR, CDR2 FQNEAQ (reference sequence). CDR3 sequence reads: CASSLGGQGAQPQHF. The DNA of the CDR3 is TGTGCCAGCAGCTTAGGCGGGCAGGGGGCTCAGCCCCAGCATTTT. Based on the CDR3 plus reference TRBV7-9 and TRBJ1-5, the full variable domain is DTGVSQNPRHKITKRGQNVTFRCDPISEHNRLYWYRQTLGQGPEFLTYFQNEAQLEKSRLLSDRFSAERPKGSFSTLEIQRTEQGDSAMYLCASSLGGQGAQPQHFGDGTRLSIL.

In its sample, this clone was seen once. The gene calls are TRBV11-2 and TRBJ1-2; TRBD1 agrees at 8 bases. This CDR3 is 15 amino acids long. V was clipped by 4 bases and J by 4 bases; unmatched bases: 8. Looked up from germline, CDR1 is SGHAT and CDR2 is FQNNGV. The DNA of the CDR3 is TGTGCCAGCAGCTCACGGACAGGGTCGGGCTATGGCTACACCTTC. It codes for CASSSRTGSGYGYTF.

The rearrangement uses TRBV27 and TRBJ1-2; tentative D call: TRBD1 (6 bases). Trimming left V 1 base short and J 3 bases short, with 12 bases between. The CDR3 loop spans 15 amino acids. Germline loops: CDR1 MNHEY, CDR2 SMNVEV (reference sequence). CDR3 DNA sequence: TGTGCCAGCAGTTTATGGCCGGGGGCGGACTATGGCTACACCTTC. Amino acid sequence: CASSLWPGADYGYTF.

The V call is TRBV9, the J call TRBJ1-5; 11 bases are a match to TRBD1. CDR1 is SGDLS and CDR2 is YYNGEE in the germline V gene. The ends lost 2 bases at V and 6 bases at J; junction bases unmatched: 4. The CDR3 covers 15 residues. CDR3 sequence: CASSVGTGGGQPQHF. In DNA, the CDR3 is TGTGCCAGCAGCGTTGGGACAGGGGGAGGTCAGCCCCAGCATTTT.

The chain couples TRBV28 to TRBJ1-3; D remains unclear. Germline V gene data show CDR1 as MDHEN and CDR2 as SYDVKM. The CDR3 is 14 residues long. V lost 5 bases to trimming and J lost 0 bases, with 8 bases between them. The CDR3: CASSLSYSGNTIYF. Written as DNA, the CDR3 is TGTGCCAGCAGTCTCTCGTACTCTGGAAACACCATATATTTT.

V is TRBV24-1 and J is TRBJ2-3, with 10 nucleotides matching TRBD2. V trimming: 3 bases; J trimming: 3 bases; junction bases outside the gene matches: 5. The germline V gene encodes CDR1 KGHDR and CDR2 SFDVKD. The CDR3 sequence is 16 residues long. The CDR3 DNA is TGTGCCACCAGTGATGCCGCTAGCGGGAGTACAGATACGCAGTATTTT. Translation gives CATSDAASGSTDTQYF.

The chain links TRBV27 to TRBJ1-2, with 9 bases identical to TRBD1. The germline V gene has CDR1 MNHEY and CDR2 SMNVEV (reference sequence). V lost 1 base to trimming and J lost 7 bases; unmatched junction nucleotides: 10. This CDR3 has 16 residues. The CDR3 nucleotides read TGTGCCAGCAGTTTATTGGGGGACAGGGTTCCTATTGGCTACACCTTC. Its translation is CASSLLGDRVPIGYTF.

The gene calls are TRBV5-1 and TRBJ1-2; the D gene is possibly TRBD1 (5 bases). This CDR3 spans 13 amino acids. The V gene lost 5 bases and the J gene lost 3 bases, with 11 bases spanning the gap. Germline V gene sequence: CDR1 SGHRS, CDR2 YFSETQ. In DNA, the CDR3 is TGCGCCAGCAGGTCGGGGGTGGACTATGGCTACACCTTC. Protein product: CASRSGVDYGYTF.

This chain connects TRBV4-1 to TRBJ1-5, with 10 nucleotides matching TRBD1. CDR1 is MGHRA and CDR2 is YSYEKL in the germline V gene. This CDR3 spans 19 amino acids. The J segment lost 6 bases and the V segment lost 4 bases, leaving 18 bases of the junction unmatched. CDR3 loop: CASSLLHYRDRGISQPQHF. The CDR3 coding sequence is TGCGCCAGCAGCCTCCTTCATTACCGGGACAGGGGAATTAGTCAGCCCCAGCATTTT.

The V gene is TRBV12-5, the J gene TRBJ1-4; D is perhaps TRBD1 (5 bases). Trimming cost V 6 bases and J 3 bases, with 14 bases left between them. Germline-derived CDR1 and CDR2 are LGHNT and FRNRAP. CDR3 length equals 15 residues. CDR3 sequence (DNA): TGTGCTAGTGGATCTGAGTGGGGCCCTAATGAAAAACTGTTTTTT. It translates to CASGSEWGPNEKLFF. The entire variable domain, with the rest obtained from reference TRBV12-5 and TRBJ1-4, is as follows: DARVTQTPRHKVTEMGQEVTMRCQPILGHNTVFWYRQTMMQGLELLAYFRNRAPLDDSGMPKDRFSAEMPDATLATLKIQPSEPRDSAVYFCASGSEWGPNEKLFFGSGTQLSVL.

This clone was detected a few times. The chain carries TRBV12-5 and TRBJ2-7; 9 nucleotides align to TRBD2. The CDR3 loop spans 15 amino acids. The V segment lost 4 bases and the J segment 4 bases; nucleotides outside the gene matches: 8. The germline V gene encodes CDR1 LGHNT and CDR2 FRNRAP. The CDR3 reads CASGSAGGVLYEQYF. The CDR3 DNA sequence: TGTGCTAGTGGTTCAGCGGGAGGAGTTCTATACGAGCAGTACTTC.

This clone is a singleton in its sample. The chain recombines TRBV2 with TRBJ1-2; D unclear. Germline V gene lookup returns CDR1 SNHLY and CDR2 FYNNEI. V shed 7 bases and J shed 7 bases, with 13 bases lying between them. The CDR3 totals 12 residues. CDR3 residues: CASTPDSSGYTF. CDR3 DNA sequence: TGTGCCAGCACCCCGGATTCTTCTGGCTACACCTTC.

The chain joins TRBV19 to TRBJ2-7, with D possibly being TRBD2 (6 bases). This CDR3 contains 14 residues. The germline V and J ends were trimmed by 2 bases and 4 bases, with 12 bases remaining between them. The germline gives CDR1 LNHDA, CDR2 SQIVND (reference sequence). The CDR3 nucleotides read TGTGCCAGTAGTATACTAGCGAGACTTTACGAGCAGTACTTC. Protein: CASSILARLYEQYF.

The CDR3 sequence: CASTREGAGYTF. The CDR3 region has the DNA TGTGCCAGTACCCGCGAGGGAGCTGGCTACACCTTC. V usage is TRBV19 and J usage is TRBJ1-2; D uncertain. This CDR3 region has 12 residues. V lost 7 bases and J 7 bases, leaving 13 bases between the germline ends. Germline-derived CDR1 and CDR2 are LNHDA and SQIVND (reference sequence).

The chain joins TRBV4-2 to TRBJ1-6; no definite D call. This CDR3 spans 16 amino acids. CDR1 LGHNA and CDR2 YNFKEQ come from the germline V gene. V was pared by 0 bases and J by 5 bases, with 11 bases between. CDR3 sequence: CASSQEGSGNNSPLHF. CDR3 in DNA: TGTGCCAGCAGCCAAGAAGGATCAGGAAATAATTCACCCCTCCACTTT.